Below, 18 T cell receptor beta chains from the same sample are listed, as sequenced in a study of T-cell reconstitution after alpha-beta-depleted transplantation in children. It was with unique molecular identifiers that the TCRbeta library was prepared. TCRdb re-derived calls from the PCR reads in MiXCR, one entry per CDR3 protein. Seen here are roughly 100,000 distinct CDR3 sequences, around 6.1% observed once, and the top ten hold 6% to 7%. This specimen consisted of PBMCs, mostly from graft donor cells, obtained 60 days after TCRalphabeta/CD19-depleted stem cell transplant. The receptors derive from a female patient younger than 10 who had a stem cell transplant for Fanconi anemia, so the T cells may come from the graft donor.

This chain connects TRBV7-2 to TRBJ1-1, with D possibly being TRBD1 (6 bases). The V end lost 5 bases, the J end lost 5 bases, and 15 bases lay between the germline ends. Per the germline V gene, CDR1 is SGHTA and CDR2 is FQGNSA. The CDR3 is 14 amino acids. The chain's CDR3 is CASSRDDRLTEAFF. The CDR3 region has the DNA TGTGCCAGCAGCAGGGACGACAGGTTAACTGAAGCTTTCTTT.

CDR3 DNA: TGTGCCAGCAGCTTAACGCACGGGGAGCTGTTTTTT. Protein sequence: CASSLTHGELFF. The chain carries TRBV7-3 and TRBJ2-2; the D is unclear. Trimming left V 0 bases short and J 7 bases short, with 3 bases between. From germline, CDR1 is SGHTA and CDR2 FQGTGA. This CDR3 has 12 amino acids.

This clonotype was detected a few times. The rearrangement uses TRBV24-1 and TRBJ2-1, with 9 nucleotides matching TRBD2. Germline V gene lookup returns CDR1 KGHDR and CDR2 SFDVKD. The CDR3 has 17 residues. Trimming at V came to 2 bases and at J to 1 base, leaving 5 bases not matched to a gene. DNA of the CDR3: TGTGCCACCAGTGATTCCCTGACTAGCGGTTCCTACAATGAGCAGTTCTTC. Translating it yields CATSDSLTSGSYNEQFF.

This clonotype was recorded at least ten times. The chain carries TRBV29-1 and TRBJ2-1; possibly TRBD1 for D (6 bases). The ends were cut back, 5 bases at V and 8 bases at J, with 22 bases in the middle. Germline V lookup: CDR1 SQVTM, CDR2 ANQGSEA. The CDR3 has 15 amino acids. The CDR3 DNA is TGCAGCGTTTACCAAGGGGGTCTTATAAGGCATGAGCAGTTCTTC. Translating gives CSVYQGGLIRHEQFF.

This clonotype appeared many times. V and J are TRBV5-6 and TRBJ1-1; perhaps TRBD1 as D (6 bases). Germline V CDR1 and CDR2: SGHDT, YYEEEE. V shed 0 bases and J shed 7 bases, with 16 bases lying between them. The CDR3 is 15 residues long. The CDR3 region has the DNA TGTGCCAGCAGCTTGGTGCTGACAGGAGGCCTTGAAGCTTTCTTT. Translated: CASSLVLTGGLEAFF.

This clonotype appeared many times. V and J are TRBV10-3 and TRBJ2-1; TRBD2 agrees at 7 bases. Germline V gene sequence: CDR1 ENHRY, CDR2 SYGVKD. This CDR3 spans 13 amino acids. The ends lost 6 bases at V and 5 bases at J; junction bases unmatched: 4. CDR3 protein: CAIRGLDDNEQFF. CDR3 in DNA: TGTGCCATCAGAGGACTAGACGACAATGAGCAGTTCTTC.

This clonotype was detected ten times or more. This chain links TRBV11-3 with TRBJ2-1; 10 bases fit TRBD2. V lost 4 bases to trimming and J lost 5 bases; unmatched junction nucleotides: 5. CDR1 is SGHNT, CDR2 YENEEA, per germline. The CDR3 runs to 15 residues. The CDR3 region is CASSSQGTSDNEQFF. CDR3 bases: TGTGCCAGCAGCTCCCAGGGGACTAGCGACAATGAGCAGTTCTTC. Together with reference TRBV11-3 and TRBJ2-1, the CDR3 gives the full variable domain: EAGVVQSPRYKIIEKKQPVAFWCNPISGHNTLYWYLQNLGQGPELLIRYENEEAVDDSQLPKDRFSAERLKGVDSTLKIQPAELGDSAVYLCASSSQGTSDNEQFFGPGTRLTVL.

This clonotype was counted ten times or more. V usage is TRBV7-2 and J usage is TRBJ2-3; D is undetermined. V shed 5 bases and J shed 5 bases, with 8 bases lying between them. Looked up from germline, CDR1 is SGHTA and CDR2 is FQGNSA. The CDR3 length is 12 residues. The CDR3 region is CASSGFGDTQYF. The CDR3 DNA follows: TGTGCCAGCAGCGGTTTTGGAGATACGCAGTATTTT.

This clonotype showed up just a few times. CDR3 coding DNA: TGTGCCAGCAGCTTAGGCTGGCCCCTCCAAGAGACCCAGTACTTC. Translation gives CASSLGWPLQETQYF. This chain links TRBV7-9 with TRBJ2-5; the D is unclear. The V and J ends lost 1 base and 1 base respectively, with 10 bases between them. The CDR3 spans 15 residues. The V gene's germline CDR1 is SEHNR and CDR2 FQNEAQ (reference sequence).

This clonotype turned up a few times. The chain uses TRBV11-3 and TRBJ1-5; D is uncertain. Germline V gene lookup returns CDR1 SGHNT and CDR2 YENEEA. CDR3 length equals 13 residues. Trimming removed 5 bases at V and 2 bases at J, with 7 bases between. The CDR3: CASSLDGNQPQHF. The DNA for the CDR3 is TGTGCCAGCAGCCTGGACGGCAATCAGCCCCAGCATTTT.

DNA for the CDR3: TGTGCCAGCAGCCAAGATCTCAGGGGACCTGAAACATTTCAGTACTTC. Its protein product is CASSQDLRGPETFQYF. The chain combines TRBV3-1 with TRBJ2-4; D possibly corresponds to TRBD1 (6 bases). V was clipped by 0 bases and J by 11 bases, with 20 bases between them. Germline V gives CDR1 LGHDT, CDR2 YNNKEL (reference sequence). The CDR3 sequence is 16 residues long.

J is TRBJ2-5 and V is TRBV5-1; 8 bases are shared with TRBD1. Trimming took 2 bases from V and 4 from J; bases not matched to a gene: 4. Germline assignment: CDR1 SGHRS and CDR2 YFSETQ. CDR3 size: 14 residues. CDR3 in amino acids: CASSLTGGRETQYF. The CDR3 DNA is TGCGCCAGCAGCTTAACAGGGGGAAGAGAGACCCAGTACTTC.

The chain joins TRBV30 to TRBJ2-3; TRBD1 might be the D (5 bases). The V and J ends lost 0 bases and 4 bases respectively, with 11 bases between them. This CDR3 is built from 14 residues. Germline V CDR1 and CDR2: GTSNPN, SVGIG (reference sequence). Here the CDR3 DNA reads TGTGCCTGGAGTGTAGGGGTTAGCCCAGATACGCAGTATTTT. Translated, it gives CAWSVGVSPDTQYF. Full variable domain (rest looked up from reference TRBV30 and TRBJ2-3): SQTIHQWPATLVQPVGSPLSLECTVEGTSNPNLYWYRQAAGRGLQLLFYSVGIGQISSEVPQNLSASRPQDRQFILSSKKLLLSDSGFYLCAWSVGVSPDTQYFGPGTRLTVL.

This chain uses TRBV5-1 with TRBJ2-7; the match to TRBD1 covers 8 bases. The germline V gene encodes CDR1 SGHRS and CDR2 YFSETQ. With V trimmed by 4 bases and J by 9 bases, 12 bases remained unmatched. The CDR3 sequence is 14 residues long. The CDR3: CASSPGTGIRGQYF. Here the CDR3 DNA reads TGCGCCAGCAGCCCCGGGACAGGTATCCGGGGGCAGTACTTC.

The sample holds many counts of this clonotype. The CDR3 region is CSARVAEGTYEQYF. The CDR3 region has the DNA TGCAGTGCTAGAGTTGCGGAGGGGACCTACGAGCAGTACTTC. V gene TRBV20-1 combines with J gene TRBJ2-7; D perhaps matches TRBD2 (6 bases). The CDR3 spans 14 residues. CDR1 and CDR2 (germline): DFQATT, SNEGSKA (reference sequence). Trimming stripped 1 base from V and 2 bases from J, with 12 bases between.

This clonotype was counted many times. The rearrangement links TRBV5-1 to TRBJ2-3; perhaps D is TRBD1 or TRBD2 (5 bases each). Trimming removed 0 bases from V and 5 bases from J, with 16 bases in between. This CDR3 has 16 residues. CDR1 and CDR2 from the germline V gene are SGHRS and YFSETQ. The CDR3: CASSLAGGSDVDTQYF. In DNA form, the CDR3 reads TGCGCCAGCAGCTTGGCTGGGGGAAGTGATGTAGATACGCAGTATTTT.

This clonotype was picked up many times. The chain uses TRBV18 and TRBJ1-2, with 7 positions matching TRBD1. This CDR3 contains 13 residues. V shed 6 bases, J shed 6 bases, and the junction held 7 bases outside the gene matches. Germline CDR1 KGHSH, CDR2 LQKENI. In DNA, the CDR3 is TGTGCCAGCTCGCCCACAGGGGACCATGGCTACACCTTC. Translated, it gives CASSPTGDHGYTF. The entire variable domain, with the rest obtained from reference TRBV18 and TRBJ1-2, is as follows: NAGVMQNPRHLVRRRGQEARLRCSPMKGHSHVYWYRQLPEEGLKFMVYLQKENIIDESGMPKERFSAEFPKEGPSILRIQQVVRGDSAAYFCASSPTGDHGYTFGSGTRLTVV.

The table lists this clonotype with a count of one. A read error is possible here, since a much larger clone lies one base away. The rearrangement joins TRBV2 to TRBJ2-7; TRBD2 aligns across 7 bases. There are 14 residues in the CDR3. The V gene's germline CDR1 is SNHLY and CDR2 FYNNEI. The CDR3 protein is CAGRELARAYEQYF. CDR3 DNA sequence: TGTGCCGGCAGGGAACTAGCGAGGGCCTACGAGCAGTACTTC.